Below are 19 T cell receptor beta chains sequenced from a single sample in a study of blood T cell repertoires in COVID-19. The method was immunoSEQ multiplex PCR; TCRdb's version includes in-frame clones alone and lacks a portion of them. Here the sample spans over 15,000 clones, roughly 85% being singletons. Sequencing was carried out using peripheral blood. These receptors were obtained from a man at least 80 years old with acute or convalescent COVID-19.

The rearrangement uses TRBV7-2 and TRBJ1-2; 8 nucleotides agree with TRBD1. This CDR3 spans 14 amino acids. Germline V gives CDR1 SGHTA, CDR2 FQGNSA. Trimming removed 2 bases from V and 7 bases from J; junction bases left unmatched: 6. CDR3: CASSLRQGRGGYTF. The CDR3, as DNA: TGTGCCAGCAGCTTAAGACAGGGGCGGGGTGGCTACACCTTC.

This chain connects TRBV7-9 to TRBJ2-2; D is ambiguous. CDR1 SEHNR and CDR2 FQNEAQ come from the germline V gene (reference sequence). The V end lost 4 bases, the J end lost 4 bases, and 13 bases lay between the germline ends. The CDR3 is 15 residues long. The CDR3 spells CASSSWSVVTGELFF. The CDR3, as DNA: TGTGCCAGCAGCTCCTGGAGTGTCGTCACCGGGGAGCTGTTTTTT.

This chain uses TRBV30 with TRBJ1-1; possibly TRBD1 for D (6 bases). The V end lost 3 bases, the J end lost 3 bases, and 14 bases lay between the germline ends. CDR1 is GTSNPN and CDR2 is SVGIG in the germline V gene (reference sequence). This CDR3 is built from 14 residues. DNA for the CDR3: TGTGCCTGGAGACAGGGTAAATGGGACACTGAAGCTTTCTTT. Its translation is CAWRQGKWDTEAFF. Full variable domain (missing parts from reference TRBV30 and TRBJ1-1): SQTIHQWPATLVQPVGSPLSLECTVEGTSNPNLYWYRQAAGRGLQLLFYSVGIGQISSEVPQNLSASRPQDRQFILSSKKLLLSDSGFYLCAWRQGKWDTEAFFGQGTRLTVV.

The chain uses TRBV28 and TRBJ1-1; tentative D call: TRBD1 (6 bases). CDR3 length: 13 residues. The germline gives CDR1 MDHEN, CDR2 SYDVKM. The V end was cut by 6 bases, the J end by 2 bases, with 10 bases between. The CDR3: CASRDSINTEAFF. The DNA of the CDR3 is TGTGCCAGCAGGGACAGTATAAACACTGAAGCTTTCTTT.

The rearrangement uses TRBV6-5 and TRBJ2-2; unclear D gene. Germline V gene sequence: CDR1 MNHEY, CDR2 SVGAGI. Trimming removed 7 bases from V and 4 bases from J, with 7 bases in between. The CDR3 length is 12 residues. The CDR3: CASTRGTGELFF. The DNA for the CDR3 is TGTGCCAGCACTCGAGGCACCGGGGAGCTGTTTTTT.

The sample holds a few counts of this clone. This chain uses TRBV11-1 with TRBJ1-6, with D possibly matching TRBD1 (6 bases). The V end was cut by 5 bases, the J end by 7 bases, with 15 bases between. The CDR3 is made up of 15 amino acids. CDR1 is SGHAT, CDR2 FQDESV, per germline (reference sequence). The CDR3 spells CASSTGQSRNSPLHF. The CDR3 bases are TGTGCCAGCAGCACAGGACAGTCCAGGAATTCACCCCTCCACTTT.

The chain couples TRBV18 to TRBJ2-5; possible D gene TRBD1, 5 bases. Germline CDR1 and CDR2: KGHSH and LQKENI. The CDR3 extends over 14 amino acids. The V end lost 6 bases, the J end lost 2 bases, and 13 bases lay between the germline ends. The CDR3 bases are TGTGCCAGCTCGTACAGTGGGGCTCAAGAGACCCAGTACTTC. Its protein product is CASSYSGAQETQYF. The whole variable domain, remainder taken from reference TRBV18 and TRBJ2-5, is NAGVMQNPRHLVRRRGQEARLRCSPMKGHSHVYWYRQLPEEGLKFMVYLQKENIIDESGMPKERFSAEFPKEGPSILRIQQVVRGDSAAYFCASSYSGAQETQYFGPGTRLLVL.

CDR3 nucleotides: TGTGCCAGCAGCTTAGGTCGAGCAGGGCCCACAGATACGCAGTATTTT. As protein: CASSLGRAGPTDTQYF. This sequence joins TRBV7-2 and TRBJ2-3; D is perhaps TRBD1 (5 bases). This CDR3 spans 16 amino acids. Germline V CDR1 and CDR2: SGHTA, FQGNSA. V was trimmed by 1 base and J by 2 bases, leaving 13 bases between them.

This clone came up a few times. The genes are TRBV10-3 and TRBJ1-2; 7 bases fit TRBD1. This CDR3 is built from 15 residues. The V gene's germline CDR1 is ENHRY and CDR2 SYGVKD. Trimming removed 2 bases from V and 7 bases from J; junction bases left unmatched: 10. The CDR3 reads CAISELDRAPAGYTF. CDR3 sequence (DNA): TGTGCCATCAGTGAGCTCGACAGGGCGCCAGCTGGCTACACCTTC.

The chain links TRBV4-3 to TRBJ2-1; unclear D gene. This CDR3 is 15 amino acids long. Germline-derived CDR1 and CDR2 are LGHNA and YSLEER. V was clipped by 5 bases and J by 6 bases, with 17 bases between them. The CDR3 spells CASSAKNSPGNEQFF. CDR3 sequence (DNA): TGCGCCAGCAGCGCCAAGAACTCCCCGGGCAATGAGCAGTTCTTC.

In its sample, this clone was seen a few times. The chain has TRBV25-1 and TRBJ2-2; 8 positions agree with TRBD1. Germline V gene data show CDR1 as MGHDK and CDR2 as SYGVNS. The trim removed 3 bases at V and 7 bases at J, leaving 16 bases unmatched. The CDR3 covers 18 residues. The CDR3 sequence is CASSDPLGRGRGDGELFF. The CDR3 region has the DNA TGTGCCAGCAGTGATCCCCTGGGCAGGGGGCGAGGGGACGGGGAGCTGTTTTTT.

The chain links TRBV5-4 to TRBJ2-1; 8 bases line up with TRBD2. The V gene end was trimmed by 4 bases and the J gene end by 1 base; junction bases not matched to a gene: 4. The CDR3 length is 15 residues. CDR1 is SGHNT, CDR2 YYREEE, per germline (reference sequence). CDR3 nucleotide sequence: TGTGCCAGCAGCACGGGACTAGGGTCCTACAATGAGCAGTTCTTC. It is translated as CASSTGLGSYNEQFF.

The chain couples TRBV7-8 to TRBJ1-3; tentative D call: TRBD1 (6 bases). V lost 3 bases and J lost 4, with 7 bases in between. Per germline, CDR1 SGHVS and CDR2 FQNEAQ. The CDR3 consists of 13 residues. The CDR3 nucleotides read TGTGCCAGCAGCTTGGGGACAGGAAACACCATATATTTT. Residues: CASSLGTGNTIYF. The entire variable domain, with the rest obtained from reference TRBV7-8 and TRBJ1-3, is as follows: GAGVSQSPRYKVAKRGQDVALRCDPISGHVSLFWYQQALGQGPEFLTYFQNEAQLDKSGLPSDRFFAERPEGSVSTLKIQRTQQEDSAVYLCASSLGTGNTIYFGEGSWLTVV.

The V call is TRBV7-8, the J call TRBJ1-6; D possibly corresponds to TRBD1 (5 bases). Germline values: CDR1 SGHVS, CDR2 FQNEAQ. The CDR3 is 14 residues long. Trimming took off 1 base at V and 6 bases at J, with 7 bases between the two ends. The CDR3 spells CASSLDRSNSPLHF. The CDR3 coding sequence is TGTGCCAGCAGCTTAGACAGGAGTAATTCACCCCTCCACTTT.

The chain combines TRBV5-1 with TRBJ2-2, with D maybe TRBD2 (5 bases). CDR3 size: 15 residues. Trimming pared 4 bases from V and 1 base from J, leaving 11 bases between. Looked up from germline, CDR1 is SGHRS and CDR2 is YFSETQ. CDR3 residues: CASSPVRGNTGELFF. The CDR3 nucleotides read TGCGCCAGCAGCCCGGTACGGGGGAACACCGGGGAGCTGTTTTTT. The full variable domain, rest sourced from reference TRBV5-1 and TRBJ2-2, is KAGVTQTPRYLIKTRGQQVTLSCSPISGHRSVSWYQQTPGQGLQFLFEYFSETQRNKGNFPGRFSGRQFSNSRSEMNVSTLELGDSALYLCASSPVRGNTGELFFGEGSRLTVL.

This clone showed up just once. J is TRBJ1-3 and V is TRBV4-3; TRBD1 is a possible D gene (5 bases). Germline CDR1 LGHNA, CDR2 YSLEER. The CDR3 is made up of 18 amino acids. The germline V and J ends were trimmed by 1 base and 0 bases, with 16 bases remaining between them. The CDR3, as DNA: TGCGCCAGCAGCCAAGTTGGTGGGGGACTAAGCTCTGGAAACACCATATATTTT. Translation gives CASSQVGGGLSSGNTIYF.

V gene TRBV4-3 combines with J gene TRBJ1-3; possibly TRBD1 for D (5 bases). Germline CDR1 is LGHNA and CDR2 is YSLEER. The CDR3 has 15 amino acids. The ends were cut back, 6 bases at V and 0 bases at J, with 12 bases in the middle. Here the CDR3 DNA reads TGCGCCAGCAGACCCTTGGGGCTCTCTGGAAACACCATATATTTT. Amino acids: CASRPLGLSGNTIYF.

The rearrangement joins TRBV7-2 to TRBJ2-7; tentative D call: TRBD1 (5 bases). Germline V gene sequence: CDR1 SGHTA, CDR2 FQGNSA. V was cut by 2 bases and J by 6 bases, with 11 bases left in between. The CDR3 loop spans 13 amino acids. CDR3: CASSLSQGREQYF. CDR3 in DNA: TGTGCCAGCAGCTTAAGTCAGGGTCGCGAGCAGTACTTC.

This clone occurred once. The chain uses TRBV7-8 and TRBJ1-2; D not resolved. Germline V gives CDR1 SGHVS, CDR2 FQNEAQ. Trimming removed 2 bases from V and 8 bases from J, with 9 bases in between. The CDR3 covers 12 residues. The DNA of the CDR3 is TGTGCCAGCAGCTTAAGCTGGTCGGGCTACACCTTC. Translating it yields CASSLSWSGYTF.